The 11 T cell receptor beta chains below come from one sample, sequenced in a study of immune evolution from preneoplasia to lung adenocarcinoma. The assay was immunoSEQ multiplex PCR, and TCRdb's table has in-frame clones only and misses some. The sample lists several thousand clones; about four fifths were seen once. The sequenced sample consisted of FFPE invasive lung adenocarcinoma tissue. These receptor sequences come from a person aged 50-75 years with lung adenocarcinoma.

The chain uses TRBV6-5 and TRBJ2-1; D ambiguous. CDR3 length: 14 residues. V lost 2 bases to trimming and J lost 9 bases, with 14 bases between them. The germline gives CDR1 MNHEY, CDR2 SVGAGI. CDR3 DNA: TGTGCCAGCAGTTACCCCTCTAGTGGGTCTGAGCAGTTCTTC. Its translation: CASSYPSSGSEQFF.

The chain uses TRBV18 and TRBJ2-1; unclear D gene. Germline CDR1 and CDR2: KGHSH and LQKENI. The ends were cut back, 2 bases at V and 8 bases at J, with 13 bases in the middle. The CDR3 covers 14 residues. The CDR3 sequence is CASSPSRVVDEQFF. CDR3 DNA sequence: TGTGCCAGCTCACCATCCCGGGTGGTAGATGAGCAGTTCTTC.

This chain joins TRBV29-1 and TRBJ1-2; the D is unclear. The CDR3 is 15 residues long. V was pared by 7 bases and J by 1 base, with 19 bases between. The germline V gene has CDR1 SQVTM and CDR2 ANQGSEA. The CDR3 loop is CSAGGWEESNYGYTF. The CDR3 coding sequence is TGCAGCGCCGGAGGATGGGAGGAAAGTAACTATGGCTACACCTTC.

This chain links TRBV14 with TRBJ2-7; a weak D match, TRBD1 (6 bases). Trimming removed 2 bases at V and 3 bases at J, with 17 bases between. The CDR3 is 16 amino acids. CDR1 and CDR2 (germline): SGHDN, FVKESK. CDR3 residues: CASSQPDRYSLYEQYF. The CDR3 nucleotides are TGTGCCAGCAGCCAACCGGACAGATATTCCCTCTACGAGCAGTACTTC.

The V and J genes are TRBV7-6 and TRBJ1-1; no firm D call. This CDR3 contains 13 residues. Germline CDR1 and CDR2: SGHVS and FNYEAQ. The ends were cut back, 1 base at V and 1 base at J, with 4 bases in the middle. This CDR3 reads CASSLGQNTEAFF. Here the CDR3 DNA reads TGTGCCAGCAGCTTAGGACAGAACACTGAAGCTTTCTTT.

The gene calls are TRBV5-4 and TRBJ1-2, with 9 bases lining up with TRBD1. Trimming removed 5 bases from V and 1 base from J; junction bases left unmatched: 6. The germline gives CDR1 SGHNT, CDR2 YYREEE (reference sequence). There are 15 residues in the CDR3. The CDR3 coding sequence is TGTGCCAGCAGAGATGCGGACAGGGGTAACTATGGCTACACCTTC. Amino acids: CASRDADRGNYGYTF.

CDR3 in amino acids: CASSLDASLEQYF. In DNA, the CDR3 is TGCGCCAGCAGCTTGGACGCCAGTCTTGAGCAGTACTTC. The gene calls are TRBV5-1 and TRBJ2-7; D not resolved. V shed 0 bases and J shed 7 bases, with 11 bases lying between them. Germline V gene lookup returns CDR1 SGHRS and CDR2 YFSETQ. The length of the CDR3 is 13 residues.

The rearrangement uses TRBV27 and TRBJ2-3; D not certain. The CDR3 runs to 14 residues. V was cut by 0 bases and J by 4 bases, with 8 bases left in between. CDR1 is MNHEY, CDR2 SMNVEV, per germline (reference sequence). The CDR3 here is CASSLSGSPDTQYF. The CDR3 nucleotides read TGTGCCAGCAGTTTATCGGGGTCCCCAGATACGCAGTATTTT.

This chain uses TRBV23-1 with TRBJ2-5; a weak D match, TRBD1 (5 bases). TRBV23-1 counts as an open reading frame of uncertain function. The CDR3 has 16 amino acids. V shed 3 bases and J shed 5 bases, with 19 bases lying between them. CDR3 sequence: CASSHHRSQDGETQYF. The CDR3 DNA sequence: TGCGCCAGCAGTCACCACAGGTCTCAAGATGGGGAGACCCAGTACTTC.

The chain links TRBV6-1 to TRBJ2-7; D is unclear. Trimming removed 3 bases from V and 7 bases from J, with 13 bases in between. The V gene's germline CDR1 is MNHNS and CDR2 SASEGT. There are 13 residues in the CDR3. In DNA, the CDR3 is TGTGCCAGCAGTGACGAGGATTGGGCAGAGCAGTACTTC. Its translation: CASSDEDWAEQYF.

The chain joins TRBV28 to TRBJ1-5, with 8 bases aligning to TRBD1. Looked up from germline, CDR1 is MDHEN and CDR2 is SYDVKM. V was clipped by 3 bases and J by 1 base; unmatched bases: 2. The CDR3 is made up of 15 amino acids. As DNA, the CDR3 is TGTGCCAGCAGTTTGGGACAGGCAAGCAATCAGCCCCAGCATTTT. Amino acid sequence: CASSLGQASNQPQHF. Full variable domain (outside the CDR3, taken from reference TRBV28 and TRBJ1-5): DVKVTQSSRYLVKRTGEKVFLECVQDMDHENMFWYRQDPGLGLRLIYFSYDVKMKEKGDIPEGYSVSREKKERFSLILESASTNQTSMYLCASSLGQASNQPQHFGDGTRLSIL.